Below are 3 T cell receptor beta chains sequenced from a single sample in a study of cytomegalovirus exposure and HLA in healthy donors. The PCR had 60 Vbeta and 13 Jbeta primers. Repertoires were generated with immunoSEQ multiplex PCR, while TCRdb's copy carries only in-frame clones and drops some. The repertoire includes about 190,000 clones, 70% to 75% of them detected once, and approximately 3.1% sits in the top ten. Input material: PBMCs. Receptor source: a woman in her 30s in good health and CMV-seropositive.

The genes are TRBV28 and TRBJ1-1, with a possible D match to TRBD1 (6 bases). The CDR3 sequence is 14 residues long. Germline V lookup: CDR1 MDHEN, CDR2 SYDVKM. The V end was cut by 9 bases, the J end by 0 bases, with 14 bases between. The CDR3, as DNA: TGTGCCAGTTTAACAGGGATTATGAACACTGAAGCTTTCTTT. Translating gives CASLTGIMNTEAFF.

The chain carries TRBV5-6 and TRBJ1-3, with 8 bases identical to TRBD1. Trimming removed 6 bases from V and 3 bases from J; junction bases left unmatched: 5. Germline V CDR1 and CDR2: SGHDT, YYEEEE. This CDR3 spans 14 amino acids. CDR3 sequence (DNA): TGTGCCAGCAACTTCGACAGGGGTGGAAACACCATATATTTT. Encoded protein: CASNFDRGGNTIYF. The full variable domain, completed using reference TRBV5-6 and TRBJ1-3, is DAGVTQSPTHLIKTRGQQVTLRCSPKSGHDTVSWYQQALGQGPQFIFQYYEEEERQRGNFPDRFSGHQFPNYSSELNVNALLLGDSALYLCASNFDRGGNTIYFGEGSWLTVV.

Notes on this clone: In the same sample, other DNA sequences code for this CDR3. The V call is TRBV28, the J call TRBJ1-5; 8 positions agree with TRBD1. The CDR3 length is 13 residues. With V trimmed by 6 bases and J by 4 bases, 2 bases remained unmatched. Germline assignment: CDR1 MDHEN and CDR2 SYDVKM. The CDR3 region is CASRRTGNQPQHF. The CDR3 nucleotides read TGTGCCAGCAGACGGACAGGGAATCAGCCCCAGCATTTT.